This paragraph covers one T cell receptor beta chain sequence. Which antigen it targets is not known. No base quality values were provided; no much bigger clone lies one nucleotide off. This specimen comes from a study of shared clonotypes between healthy human individuals (dated by TCRdb to about 2020). Background on the whole study: Three men and a couple of women, aged 18 to 49 years, made up the cohort. For each donor, CD4 naive and CD4 memory were each given three plates, CD8 naive was given two plates, and CD8 memory was given one plate. The study deeply sequenced blood TCR repertoires of about five healthy adults to estimate repertoire size and the extent of clonotype sharing between individuals. To increase sequencing depth and limit assay-specific biases, TCR repertoire library preparation and sequencing were carried out by different laboratories using diverse techniques. Leukapheresis yielded between about 0.94 and 8.9 billion PBMCs per donor. The full study reports these points: The genetic and exposure-history diversity represented was limited by the small number of donors. Across four donors, about 5.2% of naive CD4, 3% to 4% of naive CD8, about 2.3% of memory CD4, and 0.4% of memory CD8 clonotypes were shared. Compared with non-shared clonotypes, the clonotypes found in all four sorted-subset donors had higher generation probabilities. Naive subsets generally had larger estimated clonotype richness than memory subsets. Sampling was restricted to blood, and TCR repertoires in tissue are likely to differ from TCR repertoires in blood. Incomplete sequencing was indicated by rarefaction of sorted-subset datasets, despite the large sequencing depth. Based on pairwise subsampling, the degree of clonotype sharing among donors was expected to be affected by sequencing depth.

CD8 naive samples consisted of CD45RO-negative cells that were positively selected for CCR7, yielding a CD45RA+CCR7+ population without TemRA cells. The donors were healthy, HIV-negative adults with no recently reported acute infections or vaccinations. Every donor was a Caucasian adult residing in Nashville, Tennessee, USA. After blood collection by leukapheresis, PBMCs were isolated using Ficoll-Histopaque density gradient centrifugation and then cryopreserved in the vapor phase of liquid nitrogen. Purity and quantity of every magnetically sorted T cell population were checked by analytical flow cytometry. Each sorted fraction had its genomic DNA isolated and then quantified by UV absorbance on a Nanodrop 2000c. Using the deep immunoSEQ assay, multiplex PCR amplified TCR CDR3 regions from genomic DNA. Genomic DNA extracted from each cell subset was distributed evenly over all wells of several immunoSEQ 96-well plates, and each plate served as one replicate. Each replicate PCR for sorted subsets received roughly 200 ng genomic DNA, equal to roughly 29,000 T cell genomes. Purified libraries were measured with a Qubit 3.0 fluorometer, size-checked on a Bioanalyzer 2100, and measured again with the KAPA Library Quantification kit. A separate single-read 150-cycle Illumina NextSeq 550 flow cell was used to sequence each immunoSEQ 96-well plate. As for how the authors treated the data: Because the immunoSEQ output held only junctional sequences and lacked quality scores, the filtering could not match the filtering applied to full-length reads. To assign V/J genes and CDR3, sequences were annotated against IMGT germline references using PyIR, a Python wrapper for IgBLAST v1.9. Reads were filtered out if the reads had weak V/J assignments (E-value above 1e-6), no CDR3, stop codons, out-of-frame junctions, or ambiguous translated residues. V3J clonotypes were defined by identical inferred V gene, J gene, and CDR3 amino acid sequence. To compute the percentage overlap between repertoires, the number of shared unique clonotypes was divided by the size of the smaller repertoire. Three approaches were used to assess repertoire richness: RTK rarefaction, the Chao1 estimator, and Recon v2.1 estimates of unobserved clonotypes. Generation probabilities for all TCRbeta clonotypes obtained by the gDNA method from several donors were computed using OLGA. In TCRdb, the immuneACCESS table is reduced to in-frame sequences with V and J assigned. These tables do not hold every clone; where another copy was compared, an unresolved V gene accounts for under half, and the others remain unexplained. V, J and clone size are those of that table, while D and trimming were read from the DNA. Present in this sample are some 2.1 million clones, about 95% of which were seen just once. The ten largest clones capture about 1.1% of the sample.

CDR1 and CDR2, looked up from the germline V gene, are LGHNA and YNFKEQ. V is reduced by 4 bases and J by 6 bases, leaving a spacing of 16 bases between them. Its CDR3 holds 14 amino acids, cysteine through phenylalanine. The retained sequence is limited to the CDR3, 42 bases, with the frame set at the first base. Source material: naive CD8+ T cells sorted from blood. The cell subset or site tag for this specimen amounts to: CD45RA+CCR7+. The sequence was obtained from a man in his late teens or twenties in good health. The chain is assembled from TRBV4-2 and TRBJ2-7; the D gene is possibly TRBD1, with 6 bases matching. The base sequence is TGTGCCAGCAGCCCGGGACACCCCGATTCCGAGCAGTACTTC. It translates as CASSPGHPDSEQYF.